A selection of T cell receptor beta chains follows, all from one sample in a study of cytomegalovirus exposure and HLA in healthy donors. Clones were sequenced by immunoSEQ multiplex PCR, and TCRdb holds only the in-frame ones, with some missing. The repertoire holds 200,000 to 250,000 clones, with 83% as singletons. Sequenced material: PBMCs. Source of these receptors: a woman aged 18-29 years in good health and CMV-seronegative. The CDR3 runs from the conserved cysteine through the conserved F or W. A D gene is named only where the DNA matches it firmly.

v_gene	d_gene	j_gene	len	CDR3aa
TRBV14	NA	TRBJ1-2	16	CASSQGSAKANYGYTF
TRBV15	TRBD1	TRBJ1-5	17	CATSRVPGQGGLEPQHF
TRBV6-6	NA	TRBJ1-5	14	CASSYYLTNQPQHF
TRBV7-9	NA	TRBJ1-1	13	CASSLPGNTEAFF
TRBV18	NA	TRBJ1-2	13	CASSPGASYGYTF
TRBV9	TRBD1	TRBJ2-3	19	CASSGELQGAGTATDTQYF
TRBV11-3	NA	TRBJ2-1	14	CASSPRGAHNEQFF
TRBV19	NA	TRBJ1-2	11	CASSIGGGYTF
TRBV6-1	NA	TRBJ2-5	14	CASKSGRRGETQYF
TRBV6-6	NA	TRBJ2-6	15	CASSQQGKGANVLTF
TRBV4-1	TRBD2	TRBJ2-1	18	CASSQSSLAGALTAEQFF
TRBV5-1	NA	TRBJ1-2	14	CASSLRQEGYGYTF
TRBV18	NA	TRBJ2-2	15	CASSPLYPNTGELFF
TRBV7-6	TRBD1	TRBJ1-1	14	CASSLEIQTGEAFF
TRBV29-1	NA	TRBJ2-1	12	CSGEGGYNEQFF
TRBV4-1	NA	TRBJ1-2	21	CASSQIRSTPQPGQPNYGYTF
TRBV5-6	TRBD1	TRBJ1-2	15	CASSPQGETNYGYTF
TRBV7-2	NA	TRBJ1-6	14	CASSRGAVNSPLHF
TRBV5-1	TRBD1	TRBJ2-7	15	CASHPDGQGSAEQYF
TRBV11-1	NA	TRBJ2-7	15	CASSLGGTPTYEQYF
TRBV27	NA	TRBJ2-5	14	CASSSGREMETQYF
TRBV28	TRBD2	TRBJ2-1	15	CASSLPRTSDDEQFF
TRBV7-9	TRBD1	TRBJ1-2	12	CASSDRVDGYTF
TRBV30	NA	TRBJ1-1	13	CAWKIDVDTEAFF
TRBV5-1	NA	TRBJ2-5	14	CASSPGGARETQYF
TRBV6-1	NA	TRBJ1-5	15	CASSDLLNSNQPQHF
TRBV6-6	NA	TRBJ1-5	13	CASSPKTSQPQHF
TRBV6-5	TRBD1	TRBJ1-1	14	CASSERAGGTEAFF
TRBV12-2	NA	TRBJ1-2	16	CASRPGPPGIENGYTF
TRBV27	NA	TRBJ1-1	13	CASRSLGNTEAFF
TRBV28	NA	TRBJ2-7	14	CASLGVAGSYEQYF
TRBV2	TRBD1	TRBJ2-1	15	CASSGQGARSDEQFF
TRBV27	NA	TRBJ2-3	13	CASRSAGTDTQYF
TRBV10-2	TRBD1	TRBJ1-6	15	CASGGADRKTSPLHF
TRBV18	NA	TRBJ1-3	14	CASSPGRSGNTIYF
TRBV27	NA	TRBJ2-5	13	CASSSGQRETQYF
TRBV30	TRBD2	TRBJ2-1	14	CAWSVGGGSNEQFF
TRBV5-1	NA	TRBJ1-2	13	CASSPGGEFGYTF
TRBV28	NA	TRBJ1-5	14	CASSQTESNQPQHF
TRBV9	NA	TRBJ1-1	13	CASSVGGTTEAFF
TRBV6-1	NA	TRBJ1-2	13	CASSEDRDYGYTF
TRBV7-2	NA	TRBJ2-1	16	CASSAPGPNRYNEQFF
TRBV11-3	TRBD2	TRBJ2-1	15	CASSDLAGPGREQFF
TRBV30	TRBD2	TRBJ2-3	15	CAWTPSGSSTDTQYF